This T cell receptor beta chain emerged from a study of T cell responses to AZD1222 COVID-19 vaccine. This table comes from immunoSEQ multiplex PCR, and its TCRdb copy is limited to in-frame clones, with some not included. Of 130,000 to 150,000 clones listed, roughly nine tenths were seen once; the top ten hold under 2%. Trimming shortened V by 1 base and J by 9 bases, and 13 bases separated the two germline ends. CDR3 size: 14 residues. In germline, CDR1 is SGHTA, CDR2 FQGTGA. The sequence was collected from an adult in good health. Sample: peripheral blood, taken on day 0 of AZD1222 vaccination. The chain carries TRBV7-3 and TRBJ2-1; no reliable D call. CDR3 sequence: CASSLSLTVGEQFF. The DNA of the CDR3 is TGTGCCAGCAGCTTAAGTCTGACGGTAGGTGAGCAGTTCTTC.